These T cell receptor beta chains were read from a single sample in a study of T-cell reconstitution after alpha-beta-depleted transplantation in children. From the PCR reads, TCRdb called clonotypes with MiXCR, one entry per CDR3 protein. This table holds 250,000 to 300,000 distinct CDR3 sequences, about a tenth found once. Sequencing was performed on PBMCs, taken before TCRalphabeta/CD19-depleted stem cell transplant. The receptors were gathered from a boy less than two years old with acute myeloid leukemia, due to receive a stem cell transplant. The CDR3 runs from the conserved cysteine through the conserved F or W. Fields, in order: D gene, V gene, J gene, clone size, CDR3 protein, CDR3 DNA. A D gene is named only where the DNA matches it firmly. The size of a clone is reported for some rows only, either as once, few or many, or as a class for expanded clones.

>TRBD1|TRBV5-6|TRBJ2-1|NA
CASSTSGTVLHNEQFF
TGTGCCAGCAGCACCTCCGGGACAGTTTTACACAATGAGCAGTTCTTC
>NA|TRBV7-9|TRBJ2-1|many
CASSFYPQDNEQFF
TGTGCCAGCAGCTTCTATCCCCAGGACAATGAGCAGTTCTTC
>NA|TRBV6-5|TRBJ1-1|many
CASSTGLSTEAFF
TGTGCCAGCAGTACAGGGTTGAGCACTGAAGCTTTCTTT
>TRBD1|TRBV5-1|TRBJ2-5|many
CASSPGTEPLQETQYF
TGCGCCAGCAGCCCTGGGACAGAGCCTCTCCAAGAGACCCAGTACTTC
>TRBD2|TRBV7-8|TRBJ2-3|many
CASSLKRFSGRATDTQYF
TGTGCCAGCAGCTTAAAGCGGTTTAGCGGGAGGGCCACAGATACGCAGTATTTT
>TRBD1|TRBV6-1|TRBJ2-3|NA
CASSLGTAYTDTQYF
TGTGCCAGCAGTCTTGGGACAGCCTACACAGATACGCAGTATTTT
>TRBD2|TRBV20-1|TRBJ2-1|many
CSARKGLAAYNEQFF
TGCAGTGCCAGAAAGGGACTAGCGGCCTACAATGAGCAGTTCTTC
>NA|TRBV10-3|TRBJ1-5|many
CAISEAVQGQPQHF
TGTGCCATCAGTGAGGCAGTACAGGGTCAGCCCCAGCATTTT
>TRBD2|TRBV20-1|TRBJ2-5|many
CSATLTSGQETQYF
TGCAGTGCTACTCTCACTAGCGGCCAAGAGACCCAGTACTTC
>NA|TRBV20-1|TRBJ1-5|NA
CSARDQGGYSNQPQHF
TGCAGTGCTAGAGATCAGGGCGGTTATAGCAATCAGCCCCAGCATTTT
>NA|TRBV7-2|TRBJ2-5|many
CASREISLQETQYF
TGTGCCAGCAGGGAAATAAGCCTACAAGAGACCCAGTACTTC
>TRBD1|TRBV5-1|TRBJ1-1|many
CASSLGQGVEAFF
TGCGCCAGCAGCTTGGGGCAGGGGGTTGAAGCTTTCTTT
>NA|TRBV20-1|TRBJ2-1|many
CSARPGLEQFF
TGCAGTGCTAGACCTGGGTTGGAGCAGTTCTTC
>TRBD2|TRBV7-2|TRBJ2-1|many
CASSPTLAGGPLYNEQFF
TGTGCCAGCAGCCCGACCCTAGCGGGAGGGCCCCTCTACAATGAGCAGTTCTTC
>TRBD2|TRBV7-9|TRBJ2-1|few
CASSPGLAFNEQFF
TGTGCCAGCAGCCCGGGACTAGCATTCAATGAGCAGTTCTTC
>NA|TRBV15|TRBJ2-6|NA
CATSRNYLGSGANVLTF
TGTGCCACCAGCAGAAATTATCTGGGTTCTGGGGCCAACGTCCTGACTTTC
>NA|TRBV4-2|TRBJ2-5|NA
CAISPWDLGGETQYF
TGTGCCATCAGCCCCTGGGACCTAGGTGGGGAGACCCAGTACTTC
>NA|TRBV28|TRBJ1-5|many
CASSPPLPQRNQPQHF
TGTGCCAGCAGTCCCCCGCTCCCCCAAAGGAATCAGCCCCAGCATTTT
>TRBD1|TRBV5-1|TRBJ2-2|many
CASSLGDSWQTGELFF
TGCGCCAGCAGCTTGGGGGACAGCTGGCAAACCGGGGAGCTGTTTTTT
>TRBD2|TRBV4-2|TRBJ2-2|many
CASRGLGGGVVGELFF
TGTGCCAGCAGAGGGCTCGGGGGGGGGGTTGTCGGGGAGCTGTTTTTT
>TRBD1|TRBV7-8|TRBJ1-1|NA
CASSYRGAEAFF
TGTGCCAGCAGCTACAGGGGCGCTGAAGCTTTCTTT
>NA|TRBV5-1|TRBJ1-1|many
CASSGLGNTEAFF
TGCGCCAGCAGCGGTTTAGGGAACACTGAAGCTTTCTTT
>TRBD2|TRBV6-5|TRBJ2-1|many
CASSLAGRHNEQFF
TGTGCCAGCAGCTTAGCGGGACGTCACAATGAGCAGTTCTTC
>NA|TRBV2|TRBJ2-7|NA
CASKSGTGPYEQYF
TGTGCCAGCAAGTCCGGGACGGGCCCCTACGAGCAGTACTTC
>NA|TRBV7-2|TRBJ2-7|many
CASTPSEGRSYEQYF
TGTGCCAGCACCCCATCCGAAGGGCGCTCCTACGAGCAGTACTTC
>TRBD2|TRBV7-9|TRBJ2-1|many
CASSSRLAGNNEQFF
TGTGCCAGCAGCTCCCGACTAGCGGGAAACAATGAGCAGTTCTTC
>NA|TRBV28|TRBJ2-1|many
CASSLWGGDNEQFF
TGTGCCAGCAGTTTATGGGGGGGCGACAATGAGCAGTTCTTC
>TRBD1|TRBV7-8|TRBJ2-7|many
CASSSEWTGRVYEQYF
TGTGCCAGCAGCTCCGAGTGGACAGGGCGCGTTTACGAGCAGTACTTC
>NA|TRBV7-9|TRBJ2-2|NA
CASSLESPGELFF
TGTGCCAGCAGCTTAGAGAGCCCCGGGGAGCTGTTTTTT
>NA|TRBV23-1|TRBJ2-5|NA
CASSQSWETQYF
TGCGCCAGCAGTCAATCGTGGGAGACCCAGTACTTC
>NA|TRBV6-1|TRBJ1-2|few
CASSPGAGARGYTF
TGTGCCAGCAGCCCCGGAGCTGGTGCGAGGGGCTACACCTTC
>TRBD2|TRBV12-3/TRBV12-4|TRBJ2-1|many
CASSKLAGGPGNEQFF
TGTGCCAGCAGTAAACTAGCGGGGGGGCCCGGGAATGAGCAGTTCTTC
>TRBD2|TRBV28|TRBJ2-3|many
CASSFLAGATDTQYF
TGTGCCAGCAGTTTTCTAGCGGGGGCCACAGATACGCAGTATTTT
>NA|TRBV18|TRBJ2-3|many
CASSPLEGHFTDTQYF
TGTGCCAGCTCACCACTGGAAGGACATTTCACAGATACGCAGTATTTT
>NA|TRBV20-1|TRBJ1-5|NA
CSALEAYSNQPQHF
TGCAGTGCTTTAGAGGCATATAGCAATCAGCCCCAGCATTTT
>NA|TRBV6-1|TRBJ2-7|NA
CASRNPGRRYEQYF
TGTGCCAGCAGAAATCCGGGACGACGCTACGAGCAGTACTTC
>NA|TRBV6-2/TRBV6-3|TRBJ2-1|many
CAREGARHEQFF
TGTGCCCGGGAAGGTGCCCGGCATGAGCAGTTCTTC
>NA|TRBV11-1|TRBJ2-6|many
CASSYSMVAAGANVLTF
TGTGCCAGCAGCTATAGTATGGTGGCGGCCGGGGCCAACGTCCTGACTTTC
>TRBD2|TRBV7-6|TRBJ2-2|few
CASSTPGTSGPTGELFF
TGTGCCAGCAGCACACCCGGGACTAGCGGCCCCACCGGGGAGCTGTTTTTT
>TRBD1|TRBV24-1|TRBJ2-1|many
CATSDFGGTGIPNRNEQFF
TGTGCCACCAGTGATTTTGGGGGGACAGGGATACCTAATAGGAATGAGCAGTTCTTC